The clone carrying this TCR beta chain was detected only once. Germline-derived CDR1 and CDR2 are MNHEY and SMNVEV (reference sequence). The CDR3 is 15 residues long. The junction had 6 bases not matched to a gene; V was cut back by 5 bases and J by 5 bases. These data originate in a study of control samples from healthy donors and cancer patients. Assay used: immunoSEQ multiplex PCR; TCRdb lists only in-frame clones, some missing. The top ten hold over 2% of the sample, which has around 130,000 clones, around 90% seen once. The sequencing sample was made of blood. The chain links TRBV27 to TRBJ2-5; 12 bases line up with TRBD1. This receptor was obtained from a man in his late teens or twenties in good health. In DNA form, the CDR3 reads TGTGCCAGCAGTCTGGGACAGGGGGCTTGGGAGACCCAGTACTTC. The encoded protein is CASSLGQGAWETQYF.